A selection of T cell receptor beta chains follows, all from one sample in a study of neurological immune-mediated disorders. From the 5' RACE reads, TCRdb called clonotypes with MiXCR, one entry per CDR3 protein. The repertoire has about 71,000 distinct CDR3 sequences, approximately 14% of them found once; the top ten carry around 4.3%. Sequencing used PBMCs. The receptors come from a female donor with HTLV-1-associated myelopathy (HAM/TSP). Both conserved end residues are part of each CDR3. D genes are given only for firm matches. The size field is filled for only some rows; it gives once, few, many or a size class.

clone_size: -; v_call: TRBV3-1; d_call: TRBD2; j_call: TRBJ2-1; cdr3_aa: CASSPTLLAGASYNDQFF; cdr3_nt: TGTGCCAGCAGCCCGACTCTACTAGCGGGGGCCTCCTACAATGATCAGTTCTTC
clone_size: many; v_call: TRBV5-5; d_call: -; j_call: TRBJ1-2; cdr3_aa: CASSISSLYGYTF; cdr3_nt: TGTGCCAGCAGCATATCGAGCCTCTATGGCTACACCTTC
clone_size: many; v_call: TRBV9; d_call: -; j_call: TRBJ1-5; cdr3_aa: CASSPVSSNQPQHF; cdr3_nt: TGTGCCAGCAGCCCCGTTTCCAGCAATCAGCCCCAGCATTTT
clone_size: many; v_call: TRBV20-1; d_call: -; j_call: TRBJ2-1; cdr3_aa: CSARGGGQGPGNEQFF; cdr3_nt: TGCAGTGCCCGGGGGGGAGGACAGGGTCCAGGAAATGAGCAGTTCTTC
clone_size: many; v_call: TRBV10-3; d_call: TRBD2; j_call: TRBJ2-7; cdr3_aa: CATRTSGAPYEQYF; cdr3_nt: TGTGCCACCCGGACTAGCGGGGCTCCCTACGAGCAGTACTTC
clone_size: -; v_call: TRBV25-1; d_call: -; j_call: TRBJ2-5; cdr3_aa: CASSVGRGGETQYF; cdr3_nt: TGTGCCAGCAGTGTGGGCAGGGGGGGAGAGACCCAGTACTTC
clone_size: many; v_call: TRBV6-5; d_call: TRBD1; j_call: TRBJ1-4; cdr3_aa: CASSRDRRSEKLFF; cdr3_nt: TGTGCCAGCAGCCGGGACAGAAGGTCTGAAAAACTGTTTTTT
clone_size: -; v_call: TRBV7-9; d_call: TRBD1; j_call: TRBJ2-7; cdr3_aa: CASSLGQRYEHYF; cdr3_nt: TGTGCCAGCAGCTTGGGACAGCGTTACGAGCATTACTTC
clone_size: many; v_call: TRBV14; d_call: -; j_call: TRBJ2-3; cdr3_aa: CASSHYTRYTDTQYF; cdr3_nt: TGTGCCAGCAGCCACTATACTAGATACACAGATACGCAGTATTTT
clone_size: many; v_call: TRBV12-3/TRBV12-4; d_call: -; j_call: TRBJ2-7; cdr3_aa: CASRPSGGNAEQYF; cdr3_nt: TGTGCCAGCAGGCCGAGTGGGGGGAATGCGGAGCAGTACTTC
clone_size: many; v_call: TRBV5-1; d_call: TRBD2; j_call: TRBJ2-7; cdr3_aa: CASSLLPGLAADEQYF; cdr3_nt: TGCGCCAGCAGCTTACTCCCGGGACTAGCAGCCGACGAGCAGTACTTC
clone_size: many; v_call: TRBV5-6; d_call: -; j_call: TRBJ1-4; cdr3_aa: CASSDGTSHEKLFF; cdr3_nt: TGTGCCAGCAGCGATGGAACCTCCCATGAAAAACTGTTTTTT
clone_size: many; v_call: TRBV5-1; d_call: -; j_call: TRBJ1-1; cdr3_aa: CASSLTGSGAFF; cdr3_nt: TGCGCCAGCAGCTTGACGGGTTCAGGGGCTTTCTTT
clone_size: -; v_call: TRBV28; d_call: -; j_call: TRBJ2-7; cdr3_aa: CASIPPRSSSYEQYF; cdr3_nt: TGTGCCAGCATTCCTCCAAGGAGTTCCTCCTACGAGCAGTACTTC
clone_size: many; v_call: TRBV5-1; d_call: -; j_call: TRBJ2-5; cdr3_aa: CASSLLQGTGETQYF; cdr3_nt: TGCGCCAGCAGCCTGCTACAGGGTACGGGGGAGACCCAGTACTTC
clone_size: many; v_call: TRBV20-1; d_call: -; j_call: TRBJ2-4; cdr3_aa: CSANSGERAKNIQYF; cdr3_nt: TGCAGTGCTAACTCAGGGGAGAGGGCCAAAAACATTCAGTACTTC
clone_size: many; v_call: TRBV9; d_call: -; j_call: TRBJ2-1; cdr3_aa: CASSVAPGGNHNEQFF; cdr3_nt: TGTGCCAGCAGCGTAGCCCCAGGAGGAAACCACAATGAGCAGTTCTTC
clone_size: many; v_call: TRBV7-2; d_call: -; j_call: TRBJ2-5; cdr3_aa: CASSLGWGKETQYF; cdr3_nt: TGTGCCAGCAGCTTAGGCTGGGGAAAGGAGACCCAGTACTTC
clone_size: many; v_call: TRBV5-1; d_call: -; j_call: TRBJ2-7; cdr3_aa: CASRRTSDGGYEQYF; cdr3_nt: TGCGCCAGCAGGCGTACCTCGGACGGGGGATACGAGCAGTACTTC
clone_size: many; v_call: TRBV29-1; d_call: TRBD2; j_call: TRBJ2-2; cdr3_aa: CTFAGLAGTTGELFF; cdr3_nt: TGCACTTTTGCAGGGCTAGCGGGTACCACCGGGGAGCTGTTTTTT
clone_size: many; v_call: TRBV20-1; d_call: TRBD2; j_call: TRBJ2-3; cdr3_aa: CSARAGSGGTDTQYF; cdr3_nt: TGCAGTGCTAGAGCCGGTAGCGGGGGCACAGATACGCAGTATTTT
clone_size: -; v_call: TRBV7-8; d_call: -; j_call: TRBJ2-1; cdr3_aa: CASSLGLGGEQFF; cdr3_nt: TGTGCCAGCAGCTTAGGACTCGGGGGTGAGCAGTTCTTC
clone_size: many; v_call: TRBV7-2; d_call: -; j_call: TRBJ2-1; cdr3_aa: CASSSGTFPYNEQFF; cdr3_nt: TGTGCCAGCAGCTCAGGGACTTTCCCTTACAATGAGCAGTTCTTC
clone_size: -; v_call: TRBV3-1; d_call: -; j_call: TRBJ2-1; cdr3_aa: CASSPGPYNEQFF; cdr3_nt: TGTGCCAGCAGCCCCGGACCGTACAATGAGCAGTTCTTC
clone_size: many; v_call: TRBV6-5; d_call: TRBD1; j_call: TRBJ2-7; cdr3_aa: CASSYQGQGVSYEQYF; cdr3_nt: TGTGCCAGCAGTTACCAGGGACAGGGGGTCTCCTACGAGCAGTACTTC
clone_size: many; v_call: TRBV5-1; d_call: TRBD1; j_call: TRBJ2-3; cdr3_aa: CASSDGTGLSMDTQYF; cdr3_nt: TGCGCCAGCAGCGATGGGACAGGGCTGTCCATGGATACGCAGTATTTT
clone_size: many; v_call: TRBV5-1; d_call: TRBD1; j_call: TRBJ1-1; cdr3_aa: CASSSMTGRNTEAFF; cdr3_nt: TGCGCCAGCAGCTCTATGACAGGGAGGAACACTGAAGCTTTCTTT
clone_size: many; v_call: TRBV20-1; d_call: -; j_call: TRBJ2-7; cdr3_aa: CSANGGISYEQYF; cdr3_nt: TGCAGTGCCAACGGCGGCATCTCCTACGAGCAGTACTTC
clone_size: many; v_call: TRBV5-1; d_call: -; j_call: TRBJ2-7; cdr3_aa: CASSLAVEHPSYEQYF; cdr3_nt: TGCGCCAGCAGCTTGGCCGTGGAACACCCCTCCTACGAGCAGTACTTC
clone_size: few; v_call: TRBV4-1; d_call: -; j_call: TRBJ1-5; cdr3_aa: CASSHRGDGDNQPQHF; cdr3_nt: TGCGCCAGCAGCCATCGGGGGGATGGGGACAATCAGCCCCAGCATTTT
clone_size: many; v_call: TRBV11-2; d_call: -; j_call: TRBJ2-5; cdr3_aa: CASSPRLGFQETQYF; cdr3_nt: TGTGCCAGCAGCCCCCGTCTGGGATTCCAAGAGACCCAGTACTTC
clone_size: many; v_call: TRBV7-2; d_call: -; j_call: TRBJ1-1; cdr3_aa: CASGLRNTEAFF; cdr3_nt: TGTGCCAGCGGACTAAGGAACACTGAAGCTTTCTTT
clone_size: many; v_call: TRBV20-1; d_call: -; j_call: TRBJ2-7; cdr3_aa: CSAGTLSSYEQYF; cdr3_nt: TGCAGTGCCGGGACACTCAGCTCCTACGAGCAGTACTTC
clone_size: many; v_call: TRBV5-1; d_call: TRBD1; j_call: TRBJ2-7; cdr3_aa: CASSKDPTGQSEQYF; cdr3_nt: TGCGCCAGCAGCAAGGACCCGACAGGGCAGAGCGAGCAGTACTTC
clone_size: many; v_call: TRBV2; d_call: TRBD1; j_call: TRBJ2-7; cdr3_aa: CASNSRGRTPGQYF; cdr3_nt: TGTGCCAGCAACTCGAGGGGGCGGACCCCGGGGCAGTACTTC
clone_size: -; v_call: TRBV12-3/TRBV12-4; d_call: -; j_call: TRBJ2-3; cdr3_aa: CASSLVGSSTDTQYF; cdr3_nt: TGTGCCAGCAGTTTGGTGGGGAGTAGCACAGATACGCAGTATTTT
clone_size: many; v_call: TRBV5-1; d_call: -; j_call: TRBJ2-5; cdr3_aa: CASSLYGVGETQYF; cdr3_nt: TGCGCCAGCAGCTTGTATGGGGTTGGAGAGACCCAGTACTTC
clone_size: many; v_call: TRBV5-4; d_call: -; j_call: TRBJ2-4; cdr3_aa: CASSLGGNQNIQYF; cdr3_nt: TGTGCCAGCAGCTTGGGGGGTAACCAAAACATTCAGTACTTC
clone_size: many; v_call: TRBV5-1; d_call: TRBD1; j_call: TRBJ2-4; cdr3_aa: CASSRGQTNKNIQYF; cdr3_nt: TGCGCCAGCAGCCGGGGACAGACAAACAAAAACATTCAGTACTTC
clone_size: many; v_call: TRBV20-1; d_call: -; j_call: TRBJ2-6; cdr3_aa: CSAPVIPRGANVLTF; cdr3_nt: TGCAGTGCCCCGGTGATCCCGCGGGGGGCCAACGTCCTGACTTTC
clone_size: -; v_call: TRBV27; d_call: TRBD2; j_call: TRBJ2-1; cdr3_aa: CASSSGLRVHNEQFF; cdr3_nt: TGTGCCAGCAGTTCGGGACTACGAGTCCACAATGAGCAGTTCTTC
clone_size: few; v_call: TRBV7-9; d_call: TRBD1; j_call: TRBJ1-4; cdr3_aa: CASSLVEGTVMFF; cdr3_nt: TGTGCCAGCAGCTTAGTCGAGGGGACAGTAATGTTTTTT
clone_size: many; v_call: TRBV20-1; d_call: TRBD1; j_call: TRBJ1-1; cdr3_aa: CSARDPDRGSTEAFF; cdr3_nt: TGCAGTGCTAGAGACCCGGACAGGGGGAGTACTGAAGCTTTCTTT
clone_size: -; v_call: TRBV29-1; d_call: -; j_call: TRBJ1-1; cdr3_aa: CSVGITALTEAFF; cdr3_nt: TGCAGCGTTGGAATCACGGCGTTAACTGAAGCTTTCTTT
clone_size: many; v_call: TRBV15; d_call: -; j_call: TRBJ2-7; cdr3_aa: CATSKESSYEQYF; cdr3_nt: TGTGCTACCAGCAAGGAAAGCTCCTACGAGCAGTACTTC
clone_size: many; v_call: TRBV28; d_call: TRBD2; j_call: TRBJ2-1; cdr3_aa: CASSLTSGGAPEQFF; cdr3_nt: TGTGCCAGCAGCCTTACTAGCGGGGGGGCCCCAGAGCAGTTCTTC
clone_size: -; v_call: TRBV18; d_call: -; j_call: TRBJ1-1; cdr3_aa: CASSPEGRTVGNTEAFF; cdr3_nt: TGTGCCAGCTCACCGGAAGGTAGGACGGTTGGGAACACTGAAGCTTTCTTT
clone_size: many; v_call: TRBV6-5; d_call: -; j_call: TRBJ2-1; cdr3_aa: CASSSQRVGLYNEQFF; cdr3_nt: TGTGCCAGCAGCTCCCAAAGGGTAGGGCTGTACAATGAGCAGTTCTTC
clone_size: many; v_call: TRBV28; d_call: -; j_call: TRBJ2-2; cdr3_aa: CASSGTGELFF; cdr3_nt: TGTGCCAGCAGTGGCACCGGGGAGCTGTTTTTT
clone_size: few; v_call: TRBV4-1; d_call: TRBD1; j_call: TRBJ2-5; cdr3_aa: CASSQVLWGTALGKETQYF; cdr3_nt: TGCGCCAGCAGCCAAGTTCTTTGGGGGACAGCCCTAGGGAAAGAGACCCAGTACTTC